This is a list of T cell receptor beta chains from one sample in a study of OX40 agonist ivuxolimab in advanced cancers. TCRdb's table, derived via immunoSEQ multiplex PCR, lists solely in-frame clones and lacks some. Seen here are 90,000 to 100,000 clones, 75% to 90% observed once, and the top ten hold about 0.82%. The specimen was CD4+ or CD8+ T cells sorted from blood, collected in a trial of the OX40 agonist ivuxolimab. Receptors were obtained from an adult with an advanced solid tumor such as melanoma, head and neck, liver or kidney cancer. Both conserved end residues are part of each CDR3. D genes are given only for firm matches. Size values are once, few and many counts, or a class for expanded clones, and some rows have none.

NA	TRBV5-1	TRBD2	TRBJ2-1	CANPYGILRTSGTKTGEQFF	TGCGCCAACCCTTATGGCATTCTCAGGACTAGCGGGACGAAGACGGGTGAGCAGTTCTTC
NA	TRBV20-1	NA	TRBJ2-5	CSASPEETQYF	TGCAGTGCTAGCCCCGAGGAGACCCAGTACTTC
NA	TRBV4-1	NA	TRBJ2-5	CASSRDSSGQETQYF	TGCGCCAGCAGCCGAGACTCAAGCGGTCAAGAGACCCAGTACTTC
NA	TRBV5-1	NA	TRBJ2-5	CASSLARAMEQYF	TGCGCCAGCAGCTTGGCCAGGGCGATGGAGCAGTACTTC
NA	TRBV6-5	NA	TRBJ2-1	CASGGESSYNEQFF	TGTGCCAGCGGAGGCGAGAGCTCCTACAATGAGCAGTTCTTC
NA	TRBV6-1	NA	TRBJ2-3	CASNSRSRGGDTQYF	TGTGCCAGCAACTCGAGGAGCCGTGGGGGGGATACGCAGTATTTT
NA	TRBV13	TRBD2	TRBJ2-7	CASSPLLTSGIVQDNGWYEQYF	TGTGCCAGCAGCCCCCTCCTGACTAGCGGTATAGTACAAGACAACGGTTGGTACGAGCAGTACTTC
NA	TRBV6-6	NA	TRBJ2-3	CASSSLLVADTQYF	TGTGCCAGCAGTTCCCTACTAGTGGCAGATACGCAGTATTTT
NA	TRBV28	TRBD1	TRBJ1-1	CASSSGQGNTEAFF	TGTGCCAGCAGTTCAGGACAGGGGAACACTGAAGCTTTCTTT
NA	TRBV18	TRBD1	TRBJ2-5	CASSPEGAGTQYF	TGTGCCAGCTCACCAGAGGGGGCAGGGACCCAGTACTTC
NA	TRBV10-3	NA	TRBJ2-2	CASSGANTGELFF	TGTGCCTCCAGTGGGGCTAACACCGGGGAGCTGTTTTTT
NA	TRBV7-2	NA	TRBJ1-2	CASSATGLPGYTF	TGTGCCAGCAGCGCTACAGGGCTCCCAGGCTACACCTTC
NA	TRBV5-8	TRBD1	TRBJ2-1	CASSLQGAWPFF	TGTGCCAGCAGCTTACAGGGGGCCTGGCCGTTCTTC
NA	TRBV5-1	NA	TRBJ2-1	CASSRTVSSYNEQFF	TGCGCCAGCAGCAGAACAGTGAGCTCCTACAATGAGCAGTTCTTC
NA	TRBV11-2	TRBD1	TRBJ1-1	CASSLGDRLNTEAFF	TGTGCCAGCAGCTTAGGGGACAGATTGAACACTGAAGCTTTCTTT
NA	TRBV29-1	NA	TRBJ2-1	CSGGETYNEQFF	TGCAGCGGGGGGGAAACCTACAATGAGCAGTTCTTC
few	TRBV7-9	NA	TRBJ1-2	CASSSYTF	TGTGCCAGCAGTTCCTACACCTTC
NA	TRBV11-2	TRBD1	TRBJ1-1	CASSLRQGGWDTEAFF	TGTGCCAGCAGCCTCCGACAGGGGGGGTGGGACACTGAAGCTTTCTTT
NA	TRBV2	NA	TRBJ1-5	CASSAEGGQPQHF	TGTGCCAGCAGTGCGGAGGGCGGTCAGCCCCAGCATTTT
NA	TRBV18	TRBD1	TRBJ1-1	CASSPPGDRATEAFF	TGTGCCAGCTCACCCCCAGGGGACAGGGCCACTGAAGCTTTCTTT
few	TRBV18	NA	TRBJ1-6	CASSPVGAVLNSPLHF	TGTGCCAGCTCACCAGTTGGGGCGGTGCTCAATTCACCCCTCCACTTT
NA	TRBV18	TRBD1	TRBJ2-1	CASSPPADRGYNEQFF	TGTGCCAGCTCACCACCAGCGGACAGGGGATACAATGAGCAGTTCTTC
NA	TRBV7-7	NA	TRBJ2-2	CASSHGPHTGELFF	TGTGCCAGCAGTCACGGGCCCCACACCGGGGAGCTGTTTTTT
once	TRBV19	TRBD2	TRBJ2-2	CASTPPGASGSRTGELFF	TGTGCCAGTACCCCCCCTGGGGCTAGCGGGAGTCGGACCGGGGAGCTGTTTTTT
NA	TRBV5-1	TRBD1	TRBJ1-2	CASRQGQGTYGYTF	TGCGCCAGCCGACAAGGACAGGGGACTTATGGCTACACCTTC
once	TRBV10-3	TRBD1	TRBJ1-2	CAISETGGGYGYTF	TGTGCCATCAGTGAGACAGGGGGCGGCTATGGCTACACCTTC
NA	TRBV27	TRBD2	TRBJ2-7	CASSLGLVYEQYF	TGTGCCAGCAGTTTGGGACTAGTGTACGAGCAGTACTTC
NA	TRBV6-5	NA	TRBJ1-2	CASSYSHGGHGYTF	TGTGCCAGCAGTTACTCGCACGGAGGACACGGCTACACCTTC
NA	TRBV7-9	TRBD2	TRBJ2-5	CASSSGLAKDQYF	TGTGCCAGCAGCTCCGGACTAGCAAAGGACCAGTACTTC
NA	TRBV7-6	TRBD2	TRBJ2-3	CASSLRTSGTDTQYF	TGTGCCAGCAGCTTGAGAACTAGCGGCACAGATACGCAGTATTTT
NA	TRBV5-4	TRBD1	TRBJ1-2	CASSPGGQEIGYGYTF	TGTGCCAGCAGCCCGGGAGGACAGGAGATAGGGTATGGCTACACCTTC
NA	TRBV6-6	NA	TRBJ2-2	CASSRGAEAGELFF	TGTGCCAGCAGCCGGGGGGCAGAGGCCGGGGAGCTGTTTTTT
NA	TRBV6-1	TRBD2	TRBJ2-5	CASKKWEGETQYF	TGTGCCAGCAAGAAGTGGGAGGGAGAGACCCAGTACTTC
NA	TRBV10-3	TRBD1	TRBJ1-4	CAISGTGVEKLFF	TGTGCCATCTCAGGGACAGGGGTTGAAAAACTGTTTTTT
NA	TRBV10-3	NA	TRBJ1-3	CAIRSGTAQGTIYF	TGTGCCATCAGGAGTGGGACGGCCCAGGGCACCATATATTTT
NA	TRBV5-5	NA	TRBJ1-5	CASSLAGGNSNQPQHF	TGTGCCAGCAGCTTGGCCGGAGGGAATAGCAATCAGCCCCAGCATTTT
NA	TRBV30	TRBD2	TRBJ2-3	CARSSGSTDTQYF	TGTGCCCGCTCTAGCGGTAGCACAGATACGCAGTATTTT
NA	TRBV10-3	NA	TRBJ2-7	CAISDTYEQYF	TGTGCCATCAGTGACACCTACGAGCAGTACTTC
NA	TRBV5-1	TRBD1	TRBJ1-2	CASSLGQDRTGYTF	TGCGCCAGCAGCCTAGGACAGGATAGGACTGGCTACACCTTC
few	TRBV5-1	TRBD1	TRBJ2-7	CASSPGTVSYEQYF	TGCGCCAGCAGCCCTGGGACAGTATCCTACGAGCAGTACTTC
once	TRBV11-2	NA	TRBJ2-3	CASSILRRTGSTDTQYF	TGTGCCAGCAGTATACTCAGGCGGACGGGTAGCACAGATACGCAGTATTTT
NA	TRBV6-5	NA	TRBJ2-3	CASSYSGASRADTQYF	TGTGCCAGCAGTTACTCGGGGGCTTCACGCGCAGATACGCAGTATTTT
NA	TRBV19	NA	TRBJ2-7	CASRSSESDEQYF	TGTGCCAGTAGGAGTAGCGAGAGCGACGAGCAGTACTTC
NA	TRBV21-1	NA	TRBJ2-7	CASRGQVIKLFSYEQYF	TGTGCCAGCAGGGGACAGGTGATCAAACTATTCTCCTACGAGCAGTACTTC
NA	TRBV10-3	NA	TRBJ2-3	CAISSGDTQYF	TGTGCCATCAGCTCCGGGGATACGCAGTATTTT
NA	TRBV2	TRBD2	TRBJ2-2	CASSPQLAGLAGELFF	TGTGCCAGCAGTCCCCAACTAGCGGGATTAGCCGGGGAGCTGTTTTTT
NA	TRBV28	TRBD1	TRBJ2-7	CASSLQDRDEQYF	TGTGCCAGCAGTTTACAGGACAGGGACGAGCAGTACTTC
NA	TRBV6-1	NA	TRBJ2-1	CASSEVVAGEQFF	TGTGCCAGCAGTGAGGTAGTGGCGGGTGAGCAGTTCTTC
NA	TRBV5-1	NA	TRBJ2-2	CASSHLAEINTGELFF	TGCGCCAGCAGCCACTTAGCGGAAATAAACACCGGGGAGCTGTTTTTT
NA	TRBV5-1	NA	TRBJ1-2	CASSAGGQIYGYTF	TGCGCCAGCAGCGCCGGGGGGCAGATCTATGGCTACACCTTC
NA	TRBV6-6	TRBD2	TRBJ2-1	CASALREGNEQFF	TGTGCCAGCGCCCTAAGGGAGGGTAATGAGCAGTTCTTC
NA	TRBV5-4	TRBD2	TRBJ2-1	CASSSGLVIGNEQFF	TGTGCCAGCAGCTCGGGACTAGTTATCGGCAATGAGCAGTTCTTC